These T cell receptor beta chains were read from a single sample in a study of blood T cell repertoires in COVID-19. Profiled with immunoSEQ multiplex PCR; TCRdb holds only in-frame clones, not every one. The data show about 150,000 clones, around 87% seen once. The sample comprised peripheral blood. All receptors derive from a woman between 50 and 59 years old with active or convalescent COVID-19. The CDR3 runs from the conserved cysteine through the conserved F or W. D genes are given only for firm matches. Rows give clone size only sometimes, using once, few, many, or a class for an expanded clone.

J: TRBJ2-1; size: -; D: -; V: TRBV20-1; DNA: TGCAGTGCCCTGTACAATGAGCAGTTCTTC; CDR3: CSALYNEQFF
J: TRBJ1-2; size: -; D: -; V: TRBV28; DNA: TGTGCCAGCAGTTTATGGGACAGCGATGGCTACACCTTC; CDR3: CASSLWDSDGYTF
J: TRBJ2-5; size: -; D: TRBD2; V: TRBV10-3; DNA: TGTGCCATCAGGACTAGCGGACACCTTCCTGAGACCCAGTACTTC; CDR3: CAIRTSGHLPETQYF
J: TRBJ1-4; size: -; D: -; V: TRBV3-1/TRBV3-2; DNA: TGTGCCAGCAGCCAAGATGGGGCAGGGATGCGTGAAAAACTGTTTTTT; CDR3: CASSQDGAGMREKLFF
J: TRBJ1-6; size: -; D: -; V: TRBV7-2; DNA: TGTGCCAGCAGCTTAGACAATTATAATTCACCCCTCCACTTT; CDR3: CASSLDNYNSPLHF
J: TRBJ1-2; size: -; D: TRBD1; V: TRBV19; DNA: TGTGCCAGTAGTATAGTTTGGGACAGCTCTGACTATGGCTACACCTTC; CDR3: CASSIVWDSSDYGYTF
J: TRBJ2-1; size: -; D: -; V: TRBV3-1/TRBV3-2; DNA: TGTGCCAGCAGCCTACAGGTTAGACACAATGAGCAGTTCTTC; CDR3: CASSLQVRHNEQFF
J: TRBJ2-3; size: -; D: TRBD2; V: TRBV4-2; DNA: TGTGCCAGCAGCCGACCAGCGGGGGACTCGAGCGATACGCAGTATTTT; CDR3: CASSRPAGDSSDTQYF
J: TRBJ2-5; size: -; D: TRBD2; V: TRBV5-1; DNA: TGCGCCAGCAGCTTCAGTGAGTCGGGGGGCCAAGAGACCCAGTACTTC; CDR3: CASSFSESGGQETQYF
J: TRBJ2-7; size: -; D: TRBD2; V: TRBV30; DNA: TGTGCCTGGAGTGACGGGGGGGACTACGAGCAGTACTTC; CDR3: CAWSDGGDYEQYF
J: TRBJ2-7; size: -; D: -; V: TRBV6-2/TRBV6-3; DNA: TGTGCCAGCAGTTACTCGGGGCGAGTCCGCTACGAGCAGTACTTC; CDR3: CASSYSGRVRYEQYF
J: TRBJ2-1; size: -; D: -; V: TRBV19; DNA: TGTGCCAGTAGTATCGTTAGGGGGGGGTCGAATGAGCAGTTCTTC; CDR3: CASSIVRGGSNEQFF
J: TRBJ2-2; size: -; D: -; V: TRBV4-1; DNA: TGCGCCAGCAGCCAAGAAGGGGCTAGGGAGCTGTTTTTT; CDR3: CASSQEGARELFF
J: TRBJ2-1; size: few; D: -; V: TRBV4-3; DNA: TGCGCCAGCAGCCAAGAAGCAGGGAATGAGCAGTTCTTC; CDR3: CASSQEAGNEQFF
J: TRBJ2-5; size: few; D: TRBD2; V: TRBV10-3; DNA: TGTGCCATCAGTGATACTAGCGGGAGGGCCCAAGAGACCCAGTACTTC; CDR3: CAISDTSGRAQETQYF
J: TRBJ2-1; size: -; D: TRBD1; V: TRBV19; DNA: TGTGCCAGTAGCCAGGGACAGAGCTCCTACAATGAGCAGTTCTTC; CDR3: CASSQGQSSYNEQFF
J: TRBJ1-2; size: few; D: -; V: TRBV7-2; DNA: TGTGCCAGCAGCTTAGCGGGGGGTAACTATGGCTACACCTTC; CDR3: CASSLAGGNYGYTF
J: TRBJ1-5; size: -; D: TRBD1; V: TRBV6-5; DNA: TGTGCCAGCTACCGGGGACAGGGTGCTCAGCCCCAGCATTTT; CDR3: CASYRGQGAQPQHF
J: TRBJ1-2; size: -; D: TRBD1; V: TRBV7-2; DNA: TGTGCCAGCAGATCGGGACAGGGAGGCTATGGCTACACCTTC; CDR3: CASRSGQGGYGYTF
J: TRBJ2-3; size: -; D: TRBD2; V: TRBV3-1/TRBV3-2; DNA: TGTGCCAGCAGCCCCAGGACTAGCGGGCCCCGGCCCACAGATACGCAGTATTTT; CDR3: CASSPRTSGPRPTDTQYF
J: TRBJ1-2; size: -; D: -; V: TRBV9; DNA: TGTGCCAGCAGCCTGCGGACTTCGGGTGGAGGCTACACCTTC; CDR3: CASSLRTSGGGYTF
J: TRBJ2-5; size: once; D: -; V: TRBV7-2; DNA: TGTGCCAGCAGCTTAGGGGCAGGGGTTCGAGAGACCCAGTACTTC; CDR3: CASSLGAGVRETQYF
J: TRBJ2-7; size: -; D: -; V: TRBV5-1; DNA: TGCGCCAGCAGCTTGGGAGGCCAGGGGAAAATCTACGAGCAGTACTTC; CDR3: CASSLGGQGKIYEQYF
J: TRBJ1-1; size: once; D: -; V: TRBV19; DNA: TGTGCCAGTACCAAGGCCTGGGCCCGGAACACTGAAGCTTTCTTT; CDR3: CASTKAWARNTEAFF
J: TRBJ1-3; size: once; D: -; V: TRBV6-5; DNA: TGTGCCAGCAGTTACTCGATCGGGGAAACTGGAAACACCATATATTTT; CDR3: CASSYSIGETGNTIYF
J: TRBJ2-2; size: -; D: -; V: TRBV10-1; DNA: TGCGCCAGGGCCATAATTGTCAACACCGGGGAGCTGTTTTTT; CDR3: CARAIIVNTGELFF
J: TRBJ2-7; size: -; D: -; V: TRBV5-1; DNA: TGCGCCAGCAGCTTGGCGCGCGAGCAGTACTTC; CDR3: CASSLAREQYF
J: TRBJ2-1; size: -; D: -; V: TRBV3-1/TRBV3-2; DNA: TGTGCCAGCAGCCAAGATTCAGTCGGGGTTCCCTCCTCCTACAATGAGCAGTTCTTC; CDR3: CASSQDSVGVPSSYNEQFF
J: TRBJ1-3; size: -; D: -; V: TRBV28; DNA: TGTGCCAGCAGGTCCCGGGGGTTCCCGGAAAACACCATATATTTT; CDR3: CASRSRGFPENTIYF
J: TRBJ2-7; size: -; D: TRBD1; V: TRBV27; DNA: TGTGCCAGCAGTTACGGGCAGGGGGCGGGAGAGCAGTACTTC; CDR3: CASSYGQGAGEQYF
J: TRBJ1-2; size: -; D: -; V: TRBV7-9; DNA: TGTGCCAGCAGCTTAGCAGGGGTGGTCGGCTACACCTTC; CDR3: CASSLAGVVGYTF
J: TRBJ1-5; size: -; D: TRBD1; V: TRBV9; DNA: TGTGCCAGCAGCCCGGGACAGGGCCTTAGCAATCAGCCCCAGCATTTT; CDR3: CASSPGQGLSNQPQHF
J: TRBJ1-1; size: -; D: -; V: TRBV28; DNA: TGTGCCAGCAGTTTAAGTGGCCTCGCCACTGAAGCTTTCTTT; CDR3: CASSLSGLATEAFF
J: TRBJ1-3; size: -; D: -; V: TRBV7-9; DNA: TGTGCCAGCAGCTTCCGACAATCTGGAAACACCATATATTTT; CDR3: CASSFRQSGNTIYF
J: TRBJ2-1; size: -; D: TRBD2; V: TRBV15; DNA: TGTGCCACCAGCCCCGGACTAGTAATTGATGAGCAGTTCTTC; CDR3: CATSPGLVIDEQFF
J: TRBJ2-3; size: -; D: -; V: TRBV4-1; DNA: TGCGCCAGCAGCCCCTTGCCGGTAGCAGCCACAGATACGCAGTATTTT; CDR3: CASSPLPVAATDTQYF
J: TRBJ2-7; size: -; D: -; V: TRBV29-1; DNA: TGCAGCGTGGGGAGCGGGCCCGAGCAGTACTTC; CDR3: CSVGSGPEQYF
J: TRBJ1-3; size: -; D: -; V: TRBV30; DNA: TGTGCCTGGAGAGGGGACATTTACTCTGGAAACACCATATATTTT; CDR3: CAWRGDIYSGNTIYF
J: TRBJ2-1; size: -; D: -; V: TRBV29-1; DNA: TGCAGCGTTGAAGTGGGGCGTGGCGGCAATGAGCAGTTCTTC; CDR3: CSVEVGRGGNEQFF
J: TRBJ2-1; size: few; D: -; V: TRBV5-1; DNA: TGCGCCAGCAGCCCCGGGACTTCCAATGAGCAGTTCTTC; CDR3: CASSPGTSNEQFF
J: TRBJ1-6; size: few; D: TRBD1; V: TRBV7-2; DNA: TGTGCCAGCAGCTTAGGAGGGGACAGCTATTCACCCCTCCACTTT; CDR3: CASSLGGDSYSPLHF
J: TRBJ2-5; size: -; D: -; V: TRBV7-2; DNA: TGTGCCAGCAGCTTAGGGAGAGCAGAGACCCAGTACTTC; CDR3: CASSLGRAETQYF
J: TRBJ1-1; size: few; D: -; V: TRBV2; DNA: TGTGCCAGCAGTGTTTCGGAGCTGAACACTGAAGCTTTCTTT; CDR3: CASSVSELNTEAFF
J: TRBJ1-4; size: -; D: TRBD1; V: TRBV30; DNA: TGTGCCTGGAGTGCGGCAGGGGGTTTTGAAAAACTGTTTTTT; CDR3: CAWSAAGGFEKLFF